The 21 T cell receptor beta chains below come from one sample, sequenced in a study of post-analysis software for immune sequencing data. Prepared TCR beta cDNA libraries contained unique molecular identifiers. One entry per CDR3 protein results from TCRdb running MiXCR on the PCR reads. The sample includes 650,000 to 850,000 distinct CDR3 sequences, approximately 57% of them seen just once. Study conclusions and caveats: When patients were compared with controls, about five TRBV segments were more frequent, TRBV5-6, TRBV5-1 and TRBV20-1 among them.

Their antigens are not known. The sequenced sample consisted of blood. These receptors were taken from a girl aged 10 to 17 with multiple sclerosis.

Turning to this clonotype: One junction end disagrees with the germline gene, perhaps due to a read error. V and J are TRBV10-3 and TRBJ1-2; D call uncertain. Germline lookup yields CDR1 ENHRY and CDR2 SYGVKD. The CDR3 runs to 16 residues. The CDR3 DNA follows: TGTGCCATCAGCGAGTCGCACTATTCGGGGTTGCATGGCTACACCTTC. Amino acid sequence: CAISESHYSGLHGYTF.

The chain links TRBV10-3 to TRBJ1-2; possibly TRBD1 for D (6 bases). V was clipped by 8 bases and J by 8 bases, with 15 bases between them. Germline V lookup: CDR1 ENHRY, CDR2 SYGVKD. The CDR3 is 12 residues long. CDR3 nucleotide sequence: TGTGCCATCGAGTCGGGGGCTCGGGGCTACACCTTC. Protein product: CAIESGARGYTF.

V gene TRBV20-1 combines with J gene TRBJ2-7; 7 nucleotides match TRBD2. The CDR3 totals 16 residues. V shed 0 bases, J shed 0 bases, and the junction held 8 bases outside the gene matches. Germline assignment: CDR1 DFQATT and CDR2 SNEGSKA (reference sequence). CDR3 sequence: CSARDQGGFSSYEQYF. The CDR3, as DNA: TGCAGTGCTAGAGATCAGGGAGGGTTCAGCTCCTACGAGCAGTACTTC.

This clonotype was observed a handful of times. This chain links TRBV29-1 with TRBJ1-4; possible D gene TRBD1, 5 bases. This CDR3 region has 14 residues. Deletions cut 4 bases from V and 0 bases from J, with 9 bases between. Germline lookup yields CDR1 SQVTM and CDR2 ANQGSEA. The CDR3 loop reads CSVAGYATNEKLFF. The CDR3 coding sequence is TGCAGCGTTGCAGGGTATGCAACTAATGAAAAACTGTTTTTT.

The rearrangement joins TRBV3-1 to TRBJ2-2; the match to TRBD2 covers 15 bases. V shed 5 bases, J shed 6 bases, and the junction held 4 bases outside the gene matches. This CDR3 has 16 residues. The V gene's germline CDR1 is LGHDT and CDR2 YNNKEL (reference sequence). The CDR3 sequence is CASSSRTSGGAGELFF. The CDR3 nucleotides read TGTGCCAGCAGCTCAAGGACTAGCGGGGGGGCCGGGGAGCTGTTTTTT. Full variable domain (rest looked up from reference TRBV3-1 and TRBJ2-2): DTAVSQTPKYLVTQMGNDKSIKCEQNLGHDTMYWYKQDSKKFLKIMFSYNNKELIINETVPNRFSPKSPDKAHLNLHINSLELGDSAVYFCASSSRTSGGAGELFFGEGSRLTVL.

This clonotype has a handful of counts. The chain links TRBV7-3 to TRBJ2-6, with D hard to call. Looked up from germline, CDR1 is SGHTA and CDR2 is FQGTGA. This CDR3 contains 16 residues. With 3 bases removed from V and 2 bases from J, the gap between germline ends came to 11 bases. This CDR3 is CASSFYGGAGANVLTF. The DNA of the CDR3 is TGTGCCAGCAGCTTCTACGGCGGTGCTGGGGCCAACGTCCTGACTTTC.

V and J are TRBV2 and TRBJ2-7; D ambiguous. Germline V gene data show CDR1 as SNHLY and CDR2 as FYNNEI. Trimming left V 6 bases short and J 2 bases short, with 11 bases between. The CDR3 consists of 13 residues. The CDR3 DNA is TGTGCCAGCAGGGGTGTGGATCCCTACGAGCAGTACTTC. This translates into CASRGVDPYEQYF.

The J gene is TRBJ2-7, the V gene TRBV20-1; unclear D gene. The assigned J gene may be wrong: the sequence end matches TRBJ2-5 better. CDR3 length: 13 residues. The germline V gene encodes CDR1 DFQATT and CDR2 SNEGSKA (reference sequence). In nucleotides, the CDR3 is TGCAGTGCTAGAAACCCTTTAGGAGAGACCCAGTACTTC. As protein: CSARNPLGETQYF.

The chain uses TRBV12-1 and TRBJ2-5. TRBV12-1 is classified as a pseudogene. There are 13 residues in the CDR3. CDR3 in amino acids: CASTPEDQETQYF. CDR3 in DNA: TGTGCCAGCACCCCAGAGGACCAAGAGACCCAGTACTTC.

The chain uses TRBV10-3 and TRBJ2-1, with unresolved D. V lost 7 bases and J 7 bases, leaving 17 bases between the germline ends. The CDR3 sequence is 14 residues long. Germline CDR1 ENHRY, CDR2 SYGVKD. The CDR3 region is CAIKTETSTNEQFF. CDR3 in DNA: TGTGCCATCAAAACCGAGACCAGCACTAATGAGCAGTTCTTC.

The chain links TRBV7-9 to TRBJ1-2; D not certain. The CDR3 has 14 amino acids. Germline V lookup: CDR1 SEHNR, CDR2 FQNEAQ (reference sequence). V was trimmed by 4 bases and J by 4 bases, leaving 13 bases between them. CDR3 bases: TGTGCCAGCAGCTCCATCACACAGTCCTATGGCTACACCTTC. This translates into CASSSITQSYGYTF.

The chain links TRBV7-9 to TRBJ2-7; D assignment may be TRBD1 or TRBD2 (5 bases each). The CDR3 consists of 19 residues. Trimming shortened V by 7 bases and J by 5 bases, and 33 bases separated the two germline ends. The germline V gene has CDR1 SEHNR and CDR2 FQNEAQ (reference sequence). The CDR3 loop reads CASNPFAGTRVFPRDEQYF. The CDR3 DNA follows: TGTGCCAGCAACCCTTTCGCCGGGACGCGGGTCTTCCCCCGCGACGAGCAGTACTTC.

In its sample, this clonotype was seen a few times. The gene calls are TRBV29-1 and TRBJ2-1; TRBD2 aligns across 14 bases. The germline CDR1 and CDR2 sequences are SQVTM and ANQGSEA. This CDR3 spans 13 amino acids. The trim removed 5 bases at V and 9 bases at J, leaving 3 bases unmatched. CDR3: CSVSGLAGGEQFF. The CDR3 DNA sequence: TGCAGCGTTTCCGGACTAGCGGGAGGTGAGCAGTTCTTC.

This clonotype was seen more than once but under ten times. The chain joins TRBV12-3 or TRBV12-4 to TRBJ1-1, with 9 bases identical to TRBD1. The CDR3 is 16 amino acids. Trimming at V came to 6 bases and at J to 3 bases, leaving 11 bases not matched to a gene. CDR3 nucleotides: TGTGCCAGCAGATCTTTACAGGGGGCAAGGGACACTGAAGCTTTCTTT. This codes for CASRSLQGARDTEAFF.

This rearrangement joins TRBV7-2 to TRBJ2-3; D remains unclear. Germline V gives CDR1 SGHTA, CDR2 FQGNSA. The CDR3 runs to 14 residues. Trimming cost V 5 bases and J 6 bases, with 15 bases left between them. The chain's CDR3 is CASSTYLGSDTQYF. CDR3 nucleotides: TGTGCCAGCAGCACTTACCTAGGGTCCGATACGCAGTATTTT. Full variable domain (remainder filled in from reference TRBV7-2 and TRBJ2-3): GAGVSQSPSNKVTEKGKDVELRCDPISGHTALYWYRQSLGQGLEFLIYFQGNSAPDKSGLPSDRFSAERTGGSVSTLTIQRTQQEDSAVYLCASSTYLGSDTQYFGPGTRLTVL.

J is TRBJ1-2 and V is TRBV9, with D possibly being TRBD1 (5 bases). The CDR3 totals 13 residues. The V end lost 3 bases, the J end lost 5 bases, and 11 bases lay between the germline ends. The germline V gene encodes CDR1 SGDLS and CDR2 YYNGEE. Here the CDR3 reads CASSGGEGYGYTF. DNA of the CDR3: TGTGCCAGCAGCGGGGGGGAGGGGTATGGCTACACCTTC.

The chain is built from TRBV29-1 and TRBJ1-4; D may be TRBD1 (5 bases). The CDR3 consists of 12 residues. In germline, CDR1 is SQVTM, CDR2 ANQGSEA. Trimming stripped 3 bases from V and 7 bases from J, with 9 bases between. The chain's CDR3 is CSVDTGGEKLFF. CDR3 nucleotide sequence: TGCAGCGTTGATACAGGTGGTGAAAAACTGTTTTTT.

The CDR3 region is CAISGQGEYEQYF. The CDR3 nucleotides read TGTGCCATCAGTGGACAGGGGGAGTACGAGCAGTACTTC. V and J are TRBV10-3 and TRBJ2-7, with TRBD1 identical over 9 bases. V lost 4 bases, J lost 4 bases, and 2 bases stayed unmatched. The CDR3 covers 13 residues. Germline lookup yields CDR1 ENHRY and CDR2 SYGVKD.

The V gene is TRBV7-9, the J gene TRBJ2-5; 7 bases match TRBD1. The V gene end was trimmed by 1 base and the J gene end by 1 base; junction bases not matched to a gene: 9. Germline CDR1 is SEHNR and CDR2 is FQNEAQ (reference sequence). The CDR3 consists of 17 residues. The CDR3 nucleotides are TGTGCCAGCAGCTTAGTACGGGACAGTGAGTTCCAAGAGACCCAGTACTTC. This gives the protein CASSLVRDSEFQETQYF.

This clonotype was detected only a few times. The genes are TRBV9 and TRBJ2-7, with TRBD2 as a possible D gene (7 bases). The V gene's germline CDR1 is SGDLS and CDR2 YYNGEE. The CDR3 length is 15 residues. Trimming pared 0 bases from V and 1 base from J, leaving 11 bases between. The DNA for the CDR3 is TGTGCCAGCAGCGTAGGGCGGGGGCCTTCCTACGAGCAGTACTTC. This encodes CASSVGRGPSYEQYF.

This clonotype was detected once. This chain connects TRBV12-3 or TRBV12-4 to TRBJ1-1; weak D call: TRBD1 (5 bases). The V end was cut by 7 bases, the J end by 0 bases, with 12 bases between. The CDR3 covers 14 residues. CDR3 loop: CASTIRGMNTEAFF. In nucleotides, the CDR3 is TGTGCCAGCACCATAAGGGGTATGAACACTGAAGCTTTCTTT.